One T cell receptor beta chain is described in this entry. This clone was seen only a few times. This receptor's antigen is unknown. No base qualities exist here, and no much larger clone lies one base off it. This entry belongs to a study of T cell repertoires and Cas9 in healthy adults (dated by TCRdb to 2016 to 2019). For the wider study: Within the CD4 and CD8 compartments, SpCas9-reactive T cells were assessed for multi-effector potency, cytotoxicity and lineage determination. This study looked at whether people already carry T cell immunity to the Streptococcus pyogenes Cas9 nuclease (SpCas9), the enzyme used in CRISPR gene editing.

The research as a whole found: Proliferation and function of SpCas9-reactive effector T cells were reported to be mitigated in vitro by SpCas9-reactive regulatory T cells.

Libraries were constructed by the immunoSEQ multiplex PCR assay. TCRdb took over this immuneACCESS table, retaining in-frame rearrangements with V and J assigned. Such tables are incomplete; in checked studies, under half of the missing clones stem from an unresolved V gene, and the remainder is unexplained. The sample data list 13,000 to 15,000 clones, and nearly 90% of these were observed just once. The top ten hold around 1.5% of the sample. Sequences KGHSH (CDR1) and LQKENI (CDR2) are obtained from the germline V gene. V sheds 3 bases and J sheds 6 bases, leaving 15 bases between their ends. The CDR3, cysteine through phenylalanine, is 15 amino acids long. The DNA shown is the 45-base CDR3, in frame from base 1. All of the donors in the study were healthy humans.

This clonotype was sampled from a human donor in good health. This chain joins TRBV18 to TRBJ2-4, with the D gene not confidently named. The sample taken for sequencing was Tregs (CD4+, CD25+, CD127-, CD137-, CD154-) from PBMCs; culture status not recorded. CDR3 protein: CASSPLSLEGNIQYF. The DNA sequence reads TGTGCCAGCTCACCCTTGTCCCTTGAAGGAAACATTCAGTACTTC.